The rows below give T cell receptor beta chains drawn from one sample of a study of breast tumors, draining lymph nodes, adjacent tissues. One entry per CDR3 protein, called by TCRdb with MiXCR from the multiplex PCR reads. The sample holds around 230,000 distinct CDR3 sequences, roughly a third seen once. Input material: axillary lymph node tissue. Receptor source: a female donor with breast cancer. Some clones in this sample may be carry-over from other donors' samples. CDR3s include the opening cysteine and the closing phenylalanine or tryptophan. Each record gives: V gene, J gene, clone size, D gene, CDR3 protein, CDR3 DNA. A D gene is named only where the DNA matches it firmly. The listing skips clone size in some rows; elsewhere it reads once, few, many or a size class.

TRBV10-3	TRBJ2-3	.	.	CAISGSGRFTDTQYF	TGTGCCATCAGTGGTTCGGGCCGATTCACAGATACGCAGTATTTT
TRBV20-1	TRBJ1-5	many	TRBD1	CSALGTDFSEPQHF	TGCAGTGCTCTTGGGACAGACTTTTCTGAGCCCCAGCATTTT
TRBV2	TRBJ2-7	many	TRBD2	CASRTGLQYHEQYF	TGTGCCAGCAGGACGGGACTACAATACCACGAGCAGTACTTC
TRBV2	TRBJ2-2	many	TRBD2	CASSVERDHTGELFF	TGTGCCAGCAGTGTCGAGCGGGATCACACCGGGGAGCTGTTTTTT
TRBV4-2	TRBJ1-6	many	.	CASSQDPTGRDSPLHF	TGTGCCAGCAGCCAAGATCCAACGGGTCGGGATTCACCCCTCCACTTT
TRBV6-6	TRBJ1-2	few	TRBD1	CASSHADRRAYGYTF	TGTGCCAGCAGTCACGCGGACAGGAGGGCCTATGGCTACACCTTC
TRBV9	TRBJ2-2	many	TRBD2	CASSLRSGGAANTGELFF	TGTGCCAGCAGCCTACGTAGCGGGGGGGCCGCAAACACCGGGGAGCTGTTTTTT
TRBV7-2	TRBJ1-6	once	.	CTSRFGPGGGGGSYNSPLHF	TGTACCAGCAGATTCGGTCCGGGAGGTGGGGGGGGTTCCTATAATTCACCCCTCCACTTT
TRBV5-4	TRBJ2-1	.	TRBD1	CASEDRYNEQFF	TGTGCCAGCGAGGACAGGTACAATGAGCAGTTCTTC
TRBV19	TRBJ2-6	.	TRBD1	CASRDRDRGNTSGANVLTF	TGTGCCAGTCGTGACCGGGACAGGGGGAACACCTCTGGGGCCAACGTCCTGACTTTC
TRBV5-1	TRBJ2-3	many	TRBD1	CASSLGTGNTDTQYF	TGCGCCAGCAGCTTGGGGACAGGGAACACAGATACGCAGTATTTT
TRBV7-8	TRBJ1-6	once	.	CASSQGEGSSPLHF	TGTGCCAGCAGCCAAGGAGAGGGCAGTTCACCCCTCCACTTT
TRBV6-6	TRBJ2-7	few	.	CASRPPRTSSYEQYF	TGTGCCAGCAGGCCACCCAGGACATCTTCCTACGAGCAGTACTTC
TRBV11-3	TRBJ1-6	many	TRBD1	CASSHRDRESPSPLHF	TGTGCCAGCAGCCACCGGGACAGGGAGAGTCCCTCACCCCTCCACTTT
TRBV20-1	TRBJ1-4	.	TRBD1	CSATTTQGEHEKLFF	TGCAGTGCCACAACGACCCAGGGGGAACACGAAAAACTGTTTTTT